Below, 26 T cell receptor beta chains from the same sample are listed, as sequenced in a study of blood T cell repertoires in COVID-19. Profiled with immunoSEQ multiplex PCR; TCRdb holds only in-frame clones, not every one. The sample holds over 200,000 clones; roughly 80% are singletons and the top ten take about 8%. Sample: peripheral blood. Receptors originate from a woman over 75 with acute or convalescent COVID-19.

The chain is built from TRBV6-4 and TRBJ2-3; 9 bases are shared with TRBD2. Germline V gene data show CDR1 as MRHNA and CDR2 as SNTAGT. V was clipped by 0 bases and J by 5 bases; unmatched bases: 9. This CDR3 has 17 residues. The CDR3 region has the DNA TGTGCCAGCAGTGACTCCGCGGCGGGAGGGCCTGTAGATACGCAGTATTTT. Its protein is CASSDSAAGGPVDTQYF.

This sequence joins TRBV4-2 and TRBJ2-5; unclear D gene. Germline V gives CDR1 LGHNA, CDR2 YNFKEQ. The CDR3 has 13 amino acids. V gave up 1 base and J gave up 2 bases, with 5 bases separating them. Written as DNA, the CDR3 is TGTGCCAGCAGCCAAGGCGTACAAGAGACCCAGTACTTC. It codes for CASSQGVQETQYF.

This chain connects TRBV9 to TRBJ2-1; the match to TRBD2 covers 15 bases. Germline CDR1 reads SGDLS; CDR2 reads YYNGEE. With 3 bases clipped from V and 9 bases from J, the junction kept 10 bases outside the gene matches. CDR3 length: 17 residues. CDR3 protein: CASSASGTSGRYGEQFF. The DNA of the CDR3 is TGTGCCAGCAGCGCCTCCGGGACTAGCGGGAGGTATGGTGAGCAGTTCTTC.

The chain recombines TRBV27 with TRBJ2-1; tentative D call: TRBD1 (5 bases). Trimming stripped 5 bases from V and 5 bases from J, with 22 bases between. CDR1 is MNHEY, CDR2 SMNVEV, per germline (reference sequence). The CDR3 loop spans 17 amino acids. CDR3 amino acids: CASSIFLAGWGHNEQFF. The CDR3 DNA follows: TGTGCCAGCAGTATTTTTCTGGCCGGCTGGGGCCACAATGAGCAGTTCTTC.

The rearrangement links TRBV29-1 to TRBJ2-6, with TRBD2 matching 10 bases. The germline V gene encodes CDR1 SQVTM and CDR2 ANQGSEA. Trimming removed 7 bases from V and 0 bases from J; junction bases left unmatched: 6. The CDR3 spans 16 residues. The chain's CDR3 is CSAGSGGSSGANVLTF. DNA for the CDR3: TGCAGCGCCGGTAGCGGGGGGAGCTCTGGGGCCAACGTCCTGACTTTC.

This sequence joins TRBV11-2 and TRBJ2-3; TRBD1 agrees at 7 bases. Germline trimming cut 7 bases from V and 0 bases from J; bases unmatched to any gene: 4. Germline CDR1 reads SGHAT; CDR2 reads FQNNGV. This CDR3 is 14 amino acids long. Written as DNA, the CDR3 is TGTGCCAGCAACACAGGGGTCAGCACAGATACGCAGTATTTT. It codes for CASNTGVSTDTQYF. Based on the CDR3 plus reference TRBV11-2 and TRBJ2-3, the full variable domain is EAGVAQSPRYKIIEKRQSVAFWCNPISGHATLYWYQQILGQGPKLLIQFQNNGVVDDSQLPKDRFSAERLKGVDSTLKIQPAKLEDSAVYLCASNTGVSTDTQYFGPGTRLTVL.

This clone appeared a few times. The rearrangement joins TRBV28 to TRBJ2-7, with D perhaps TRBD1 (5 bases). The V gene's germline CDR1 is MDHEN and CDR2 SYDVKM. This CDR3 has 15 amino acids. The V gene lost 6 bases and the J gene lost 1 base, with 16 bases spanning the gap. In nucleotides, the CDR3 is TGTGCCAGCAGCGACCAATCCCAGGGATCCTACGAGCAGTACTTC. This gives the protein CASSDQSQGSYEQYF.

The chain links TRBV4-2 to TRBJ1-4, with D possibly TRBD1 on 5 matching bases. The CDR3 runs to 16 residues. CDR1 and CDR2 (germline): LGHNA, YNFKEQ. Trimming took off 3 bases at V and 8 bases at J, with 19 bases between the two ends. The DNA for the CDR3 is TGTGCCAGCAGCCATGACGGTCGGGGGATTGGGGAAAAACTGTTTTTT. Its translation is CASSHDGRGIGEKLFF.

The chain carries TRBV19 and TRBJ1-2; possibly TRBD1 for D (5 bases). The CDR3 loop spans 14 amino acids. V shed 10 bases and J shed 7 bases, with 22 bases lying between them. Germline-derived CDR1 and CDR2 are LNHDA and SQIVND (reference sequence). CDR3 loop: CATQSGQQDGGYTF. The CDR3 nucleotides read TGTGCCACCCAGTCTGGGCAACAGGACGGTGGCTACACCTTC.

This clone was recorded only once. V and J are TRBV5-4 and TRBJ2-5; TRBD1 matches 10 bases. Germline trimming cut 0 bases from V and 1 base from J; bases unmatched to any gene: 9. Germline V gene sequence: CDR1 SGHNT, CDR2 YYREEE (reference sequence). The CDR3 spans 18 residues. In nucleotides, the CDR3 is TGTGCCAGCAGCTTGGTGGCCGGGACAGGGGTCGTCCAAGAGACCCAGTACTTC. Its translation: CASSLVAGTGVVQETQYF.

This chain joins TRBV2 and TRBJ1-3, with D maybe TRBD1 (6 bases). Trimming took 6 bases from V and 3 from J, leaving 18 bases between them. Germline lookup yields CDR1 SNHLY and CDR2 FYNNEI. The CDR3 is made up of 16 amino acids. CDR3: CASSRDTGPIGNTIYF. CDR3 DNA: TGTGCCAGCAGCCGGGACACGGGACCAATTGGAAACACCATATATTTT.

J is TRBJ1-5 and V is TRBV5-6; the D is unclear. Germline CDR1 and CDR2: SGHDT and YYEEEE. The CDR3 is made up of 14 amino acids. V lost 0 bases, J lost 2 bases, and 6 bases lay in between. CDR3 residues: CASSLVGRNQPQHF. In nucleotides, the CDR3 is TGTGCCAGCAGCTTGGTGGGCCGCAATCAGCCCCAGCATTTT.

This chain joins TRBV11-2 and TRBJ2-2, with a possible D match to TRBD2 (6 bases). Germline loops: CDR1 SGHAT, CDR2 FQNNGV. The V end was cut by 5 bases, the J end by 4 bases, with 14 bases between. This CDR3 comprises 15 residues. CDR3 coding DNA: TGTGCCAGCAGCCGAAGTGGCGGGGCCACCGGGGAGCTGTTTTTT. Its protein product is CASSRSGGATGELFF.

Comment on this clone: A much larger clone lies one base from this, so it may be a read error. CDR3 loop: CASSTGDTQYF. As DNA, the CDR3 is TGTGCCAGCAGCACCGGGGATACGCAGTATTTT. The chain couples TRBV11-3 to TRBJ2-3; the D is unclear. The ends were cut back, 5 bases at V and 6 bases at J, with 6 bases in the middle. The germline V gene encodes CDR1 SGHNT and CDR2 YENEEA. This CDR3 comprises 11 residues.

The V and J genes are TRBV9 and TRBJ2-2, with 9 bases identical to TRBD2. Germline loops: CDR1 SGDLS, CDR2 YYNGEE. With V trimmed by 0 bases and J by 4 bases, 4 bases remained unmatched. The CDR3 has 16 amino acids. CDR3 residues: CASSVGAGGRTGELFF. In DNA, the CDR3 is TGTGCCAGCAGCGTAGGAGCGGGGGGCCGCACCGGGGAGCTGTTTTTT. The variable domain in full, completed from reference TRBV9 and TRBJ2-2, reads DSGVTQTPKHLITATGQRVTLRCSPRSGDLSVYWYQQSLDQGLQFLIQYYNGEERAKGNILERFSAQQFPDLHSELNLSSLELGDSALYFCASSVGAGGRTGELFFGEGSRLTVL.

The rearrangement joins TRBV18 to TRBJ1-1; tentative D call: TRBD1 (6 bases). The CDR3 is 14 amino acids. Trimming removed 3 bases at V and 6 bases at J, with 14 bases between. Germline loops: CDR1 KGHSH, CDR2 LQKENI. The CDR3 region has the DNA TGTGCCAGCTCACCTTCTCGGACAGCACCTGAAGCTTTCTTT. Its translation is CASSPSRTAPEAFF. The complete variable domain, with remaining parts taken from reference TRBV18 and TRBJ1-1, reads NAGVMQNPRHLVRRRGQEARLRCSPMKGHSHVYWYRQLPEEGLKFMVYLQKENIIDESGMPKERFSAEFPKEGPSILRIQQVVRGDSAAYFCASSPSRTAPEAFFGQGTRLTVV.

The table lists this clone with a count of one. The J gene is TRBJ1-5, the V gene TRBV28, with a tentative D call TRBD1 (6 bases). CDR1 is MDHEN and CDR2 is SYDVKM in the germline V gene. Trimming shortened V by 5 bases and J by 5 bases, and 13 bases separated the two germline ends. The CDR3 is 14 amino acids. The CDR3 DNA follows: TGTGCCAGCAGTCGTCCAGGGGATCATCAGCCCCAGCATTTT. Translation: CASSRPGDHQPQHF.

This chain connects TRBV6-4 to TRBJ2-1; 11 bases match TRBD2. Trimming cost V 4 bases and J 9 bases; bases outside gene matches: 5. Germline V lookup: CDR1 MRHNA, CDR2 SNTAGT. The CDR3 totals 14 residues. CDR3 sequence reads: CASSVLAGGAEQFF. The CDR3 DNA reads as TGTGCCAGCAGTGTTCTAGCGGGAGGTGCTGAGCAGTTCTTC.

The chain has TRBV12-5 and TRBJ2-7; 7 nucleotides align to TRBD1. Germline lookup yields CDR1 LGHNT and CDR2 FRNRAP. V shed 3 bases and J 7 bases; nucleotides not matched to a gene: 3. This CDR3 contains 12 residues. The CDR3 region is CASGFQTGEQYF. The CDR3 DNA sequence: TGTGCTAGTGGTTTCCAGACAGGGGAGCAGTACTTC.

The gene calls are TRBV30 and TRBJ2-5, with TRBD1 matching over 7 bases. The V segment lost 4 bases and the J segment 5 bases; nucleotides outside the gene matches: 4. CDR1 and CDR2 (germline): GTSNPN, SVGIG (reference sequence). This CDR3 comprises 12 residues. CDR3 sequence: CAWTTGVETQYF. The CDR3 nucleotides read TGTGCCTGGACAACAGGGGTGGAGACCCAGTACTTC.

The chain combines TRBV2 with TRBJ1-1, with D unresolved. This CDR3 region has 14 residues. Trimming took 11 bases from V and 1 from J, leaving 17 bases between them. Per the germline V gene, CDR1 is SNHLY and CDR2 is FYNNEI. Here the CDR3 DNA reads TGTGCCGATCTTAATAAGGAGGAGAACACTGAAGCTTTCTTT. Its protein product is CADLNKEENTEAFF.

The genes are TRBV10-3 and TRBJ2-2; TRBD1 aligns across 7 bases. CDR1 is ENHRY, CDR2 SYGVKD, per germline. The CDR3 has 15 amino acids. J was trimmed by 2 bases and V by 6 bases; bases with no gene match: 6. CDR3 region: CAISGTAGNTGELFF. CDR3 sequence (DNA): TGTGCCATCAGCGGGACAGCCGGTAACACCGGGGAGCTGTTTTTT.

The J gene is TRBJ1-2, the V gene TRBV18; tentatively, D is TRBD1 (5 bases). The CDR3 consists of 15 residues. Trimming took 1 base from V and 0 from J, leaving 9 bases between them. CDR1 and CDR2 (germline): KGHSH, LQKENI. This chain's CDR3 is CASSPRGEANYGYTF. Here the CDR3 DNA reads TGTGCCAGCTCACCACGGGGGGAAGCTAACTATGGCTACACCTTC.

The chain couples TRBV5-1 to TRBJ1-2, with 10 bases matching TRBD1. CDR3 length: 16 amino acids. The junction had 9 bases not matched to a gene; V was cut back by 4 bases and J by 3 bases. The germline gives CDR1 SGHRS, CDR2 YFSETQ. The CDR3 DNA reads as TGCGCCAGCAGCCGGGGACAGGGGTACCTCGACTATGGCTACACCTTC. It codes for CASSRGQGYLDYGYTF.

The chain recombines TRBV19 with TRBJ1-2; TRBD1 is a possible D gene (5 bases). This CDR3 has 18 residues. Germline CDR1 is LNHDA and CDR2 is SQIVND (reference sequence). The V end lost 5 bases, the J end lost 1 base, and 23 bases lay between the germline ends. CDR3 sequence: CASSSRGTEYGGNYGYTF. The CDR3 region has the DNA TGTGCCAGTAGTTCCCGTGGGACTGAATACGGCGGTAACTATGGCTACACCTTC.

The chain couples TRBV19 to TRBJ2-5; D may be TRBD2 (5 bases). Germline V gives CDR1 LNHDA, CDR2 SQIVND (reference sequence). With 2 bases removed from V and 4 bases from J, the gap between germline ends came to 14 bases. This CDR3 comprises 15 residues. The CDR3 loop is CASSINGGSVETQYF. The CDR3 DNA sequence: TGTGCCAGTAGTATAAATGGAGGTTCGGTAGAGACCCAGTACTTC.